This TCR beta chain derives from a study of siplizumab effects on memory and regulatory T cells. Study outcomes and limitations: In siplizumab conditions, mappable alloreactive CD4+ clones averaged approximately 70% Treg-derived, against 25% to 30% in controls. There were only a minor fraction of alloreactive clones that mapped to unstimulated subsets. Suppression by proliferating Tregs derived from siplizumab cultures was not verified.

The repertoire was sequenced with immunoSEQ multiplex PCR; TCRdb's copy has only in-frame clones and lacks some. The sample lists approximately 84,000 clones, more than 85% occurring once. Concerning this clone itself: Antigen specificity is unknown.

This CDR3 comprises 15 residues. The germline V gene encodes CDR1 SGHTS and CDR2 YDEGEE. V lost 0 bases, J lost 1 base, and 2 bases stayed unmatched. This TCR came from a human donor in good health. The specimen sequenced was CD8+ T cells sorted from blood. The V and J genes are TRBV5-8 and TRBJ2-7; 9 positions agree with TRBD1. In nucleotides, the CDR3 is TGTGCCAGCAGCTTGGGGACAGGGGTGTCCTACGAGCAGTACTTC. Its protein is CASSLGTGVSYEQYF.